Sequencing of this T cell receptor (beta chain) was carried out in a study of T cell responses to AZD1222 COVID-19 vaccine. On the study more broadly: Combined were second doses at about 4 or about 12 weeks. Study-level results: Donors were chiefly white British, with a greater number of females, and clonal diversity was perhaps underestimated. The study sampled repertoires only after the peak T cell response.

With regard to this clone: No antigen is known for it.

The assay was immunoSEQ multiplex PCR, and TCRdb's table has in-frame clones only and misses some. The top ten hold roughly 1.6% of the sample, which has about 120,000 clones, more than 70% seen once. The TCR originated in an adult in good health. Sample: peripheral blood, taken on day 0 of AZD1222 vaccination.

The CDR3 nucleotides read TGTGCCAGCACCGTCTCGGGGGAAAACACTGAAGCTTTCTTT. It is translated as CASTVSGENTEAFF. This chain connects TRBV28 to TRBJ1-1; a weak D match, TRBD1 (5 bases). Germline V gene sequence: CDR1 MDHEN, CDR2 SYDVKM. The CDR3 extends over 14 amino acids. The germline V and J ends were trimmed by 7 bases and 2 bases, with 14 bases remaining between them.